These T cell receptor beta chains were read from a single sample in a study of metastatic and nonmetastatic thyroid tumors. TCRdb re-called the PCR reads via MiXCR. The sample yields about 69,000 clones, 11% to 15% seen once. Sample: blood. The origin of the receptors is a male donor with papillary thyroid cancer or a benign thyroid nodule (not recorded which). Some clones in this sample may be carry-over from other donors' samples. Both conserved end residues are part of each CDR3. The D gene is left open where the match is weak. The size entry is marked missing in some rows and otherwise reads once, few, many or a size class.

d_gene: .
j_gene: TRBJ1-1
abundance: many
len: 13
v_gene: TRBV18
CDR3aa: CASSRAVSSEAFF
CDR3nt: TGTGCCAGCTCAAGAGCAGTTTCGTCTGAAGCTTTCTTT

d_gene: TRBD2
j_gene: TRBJ2-1
abundance: many
len: 15
v_gene: TRBV7-8
CDR3aa: CASKTSGSSYNEQFF
CDR3nt: TGTGCCAGCAAGACTAGCGGGAGCTCCTACAATGAGCAGTTCTTC

d_gene: TRBD2
j_gene: TRBJ2-3
abundance: many
len: 16
v_gene: TRBV9
CDR3aa: CASSIQLAGAADTQYF
CDR3nt: TGTGCCAGCAGCATTCAACTAGCGGGAGCTGCAGATACGCAGTATTTT

d_gene: TRBD1
j_gene: TRBJ1-2
abundance: many
len: 14
v_gene: TRBV19
CDR3aa: CASSIPGTGYGYTF
CDR3nt: TGTGCCAGTAGTATCCCCGGGACAGGCTATGGCTACACCTTC

d_gene: .
j_gene: TRBJ1-2
abundance: .
len: 15
v_gene: TRBV11-2
CDR3aa: CASSLEVGPGGGYTF
CDR3nt: TGTGCCAGCAGCTTAGAGGTGGGACCCGGTGGTGGCTACACCTTC

d_gene: .
j_gene: TRBJ2-1
abundance: many
len: 13
v_gene: TRBV20-1
CDR3aa: CSARHGLNNEQFF
CDR3nt: TGCAGTGCTAGGCACGGACTTAACAATGAGCAGTTCTTC

d_gene: .
j_gene: TRBJ1-1
abundance: many
len: 16
v_gene: TRBV5-1
CDR3aa: CASSLESGPMNTEAFF
CDR3nt: TGCGCCAGCAGCTTGGAGTCAGGTCCCATGAACACTGAAGCTTTCTTT

d_gene: .
j_gene: TRBJ2-3
abundance: many
len: 16
v_gene: TRBV5-1
CDR3aa: CASSLEWVSRTDTQYF
CDR3nt: TGCGCCAGCAGCTTGGAGTGGGTATCTCGCACAGATACGCAGTATTTT

d_gene: .
j_gene: TRBJ2-7
abundance: .
len: 14
v_gene: TRBV20-1
CDR3aa: CSAHALGTNYEQYF
CDR3nt: TGCAGTGCTCACGCCCTGGGGACAAACTACGAGCAGTACTTC

d_gene: TRBD1
j_gene: TRBJ1-4
abundance: many
len: 14
v_gene: TRBV5-5
CDR3aa: CASSTGTELEKLFF
CDR3nt: TGTGCCAGCAGCACCGGGACAGAGCTTGAAAAACTGTTTTTT

d_gene: .
j_gene: TRBJ1-5
abundance: many
len: 17
v_gene: TRBV24-1
CDR3aa: CATSDPRDRYSNQPQHF
CDR3nt: TGTGCCACCAGTGACCCCCGGGACCGTTATAGCAATCAGCCCCAGCATTTT

d_gene: .
j_gene: TRBJ2-7
abundance: .
len: 15
v_gene: TRBV6-5
CDR3aa: CASRYGGTSSYEQYF
CDR3nt: TGTGCCAGCAGATATGGCGGTACGAGCTCATACGAGCAGTACTTC

d_gene: .
j_gene: TRBJ2-5
abundance: many
len: 15
v_gene: TRBV25-1
CDR3aa: CASSEMIEAQETQYF
CDR3nt: TGTGCCAGCAGTGAGATGATAGAGGCCCAAGAGACCCAGTACTTC

d_gene: .
j_gene: TRBJ2-5
abundance: many
len: 13
v_gene: TRBV5-8
CDR3aa: CASSLVGSETQYF
CDR3nt: TGTGCCAGCAGCTTGGTGGGTTCGGAGACCCAGTACTTC

d_gene: .
j_gene: TRBJ2-6
abundance: .
len: 18
v_gene: TRBV5-1
CDR3aa: CASSSGPVRSSGANVLTF
CDR3nt: TGCGCCAGCAGTTCAGGCCCTGTTCGCTCCTCTGGGGCCAACGTCCTTACTTTC

d_gene: .
j_gene: TRBJ2-2
abundance: .
len: 13
v_gene: TRBV5-1
CDR3aa: CASSFKGTGELFF
CDR3nt: TGCGCCAGCAGCTTTAAAGGGACCGGGGAGCTGTTTTTT

d_gene: .
j_gene: TRBJ1-5
abundance: many
len: 14
v_gene: TRBV6-2/TRBV6-3
CDR3aa: CASSFVEGQQPQHF
CDR3nt: TGTGCCAGCAGTTTCGTTGAGGGTCAGCAGCCCCAGCATTTT

d_gene: .
j_gene: TRBJ2-5
abundance: many
len: 15
v_gene: TRBV20-1
CDR3aa: CSARVGQPYQETQYF
CDR3nt: TGCAGTGCTAGAGTGGGGCAGCCGTACCAAGAGACCCAGTACTTC